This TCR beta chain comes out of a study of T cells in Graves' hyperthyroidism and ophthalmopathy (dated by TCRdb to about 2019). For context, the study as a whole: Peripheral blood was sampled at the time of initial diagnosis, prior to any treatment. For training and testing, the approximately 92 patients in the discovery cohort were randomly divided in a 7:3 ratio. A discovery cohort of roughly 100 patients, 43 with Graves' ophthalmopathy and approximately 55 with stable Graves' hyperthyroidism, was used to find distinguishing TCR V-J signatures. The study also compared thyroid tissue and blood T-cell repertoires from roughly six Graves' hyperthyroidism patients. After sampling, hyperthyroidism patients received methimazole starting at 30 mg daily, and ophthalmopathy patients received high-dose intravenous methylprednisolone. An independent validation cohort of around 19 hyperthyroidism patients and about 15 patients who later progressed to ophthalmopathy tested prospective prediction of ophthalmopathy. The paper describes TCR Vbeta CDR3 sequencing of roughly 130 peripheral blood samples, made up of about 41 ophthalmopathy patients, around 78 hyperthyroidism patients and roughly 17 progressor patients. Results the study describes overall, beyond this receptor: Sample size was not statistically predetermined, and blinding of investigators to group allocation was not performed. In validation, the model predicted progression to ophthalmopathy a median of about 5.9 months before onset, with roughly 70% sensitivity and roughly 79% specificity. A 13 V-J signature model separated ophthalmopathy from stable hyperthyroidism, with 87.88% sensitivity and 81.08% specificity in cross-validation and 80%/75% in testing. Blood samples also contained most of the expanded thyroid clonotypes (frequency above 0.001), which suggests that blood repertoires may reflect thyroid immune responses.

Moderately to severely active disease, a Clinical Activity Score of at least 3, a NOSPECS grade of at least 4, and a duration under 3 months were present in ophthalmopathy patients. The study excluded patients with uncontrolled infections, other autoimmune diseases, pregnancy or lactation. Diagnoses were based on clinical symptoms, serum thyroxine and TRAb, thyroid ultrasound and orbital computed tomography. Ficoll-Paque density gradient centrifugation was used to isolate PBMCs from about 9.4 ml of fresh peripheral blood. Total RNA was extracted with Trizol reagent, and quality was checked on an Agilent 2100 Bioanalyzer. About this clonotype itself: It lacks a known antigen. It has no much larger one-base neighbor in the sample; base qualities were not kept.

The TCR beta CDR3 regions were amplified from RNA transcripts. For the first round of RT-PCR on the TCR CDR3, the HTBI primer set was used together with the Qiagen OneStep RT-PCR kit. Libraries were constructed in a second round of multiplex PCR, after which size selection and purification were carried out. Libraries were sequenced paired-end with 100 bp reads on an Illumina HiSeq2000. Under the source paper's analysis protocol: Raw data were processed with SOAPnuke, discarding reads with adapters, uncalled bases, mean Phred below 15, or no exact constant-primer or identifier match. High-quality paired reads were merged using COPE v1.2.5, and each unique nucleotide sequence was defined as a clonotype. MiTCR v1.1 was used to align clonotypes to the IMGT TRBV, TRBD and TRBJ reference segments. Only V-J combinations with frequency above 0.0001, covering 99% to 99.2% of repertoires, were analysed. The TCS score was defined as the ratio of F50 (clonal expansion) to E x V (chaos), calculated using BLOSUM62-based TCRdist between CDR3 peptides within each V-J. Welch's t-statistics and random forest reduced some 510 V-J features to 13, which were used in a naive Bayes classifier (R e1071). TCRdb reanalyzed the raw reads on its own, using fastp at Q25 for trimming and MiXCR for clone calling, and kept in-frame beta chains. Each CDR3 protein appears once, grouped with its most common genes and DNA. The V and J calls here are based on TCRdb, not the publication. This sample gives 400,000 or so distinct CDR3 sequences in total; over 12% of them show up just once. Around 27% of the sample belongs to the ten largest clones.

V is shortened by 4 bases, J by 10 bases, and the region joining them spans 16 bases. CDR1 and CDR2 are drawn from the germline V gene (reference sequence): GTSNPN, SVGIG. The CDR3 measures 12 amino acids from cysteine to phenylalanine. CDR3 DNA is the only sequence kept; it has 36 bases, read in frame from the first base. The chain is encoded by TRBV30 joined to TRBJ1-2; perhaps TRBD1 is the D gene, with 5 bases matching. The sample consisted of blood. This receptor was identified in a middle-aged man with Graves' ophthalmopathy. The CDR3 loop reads CAWNKLSGSYTF. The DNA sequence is TGTGCCTGGAATAAACTCTCAGGGTCCTACACCTTC.